This is a list of T cell receptor beta chains from one sample in a study of T-cell reconstitution after alpha-beta-depleted transplantation in children. TCRdb used MiXCR to reprocess the PCR reads, holding one entry per CDR3 protein. The sample gives 200,000 to 250,000 distinct CDR3 sequences, about 9.5% of which show up once; approximately 5.9% is in the top ten. The sequenced sample was PBMCs from the stem cell graft donor, obtained from the stem cell graft. Receptor source: a human donor who donated a stem cell graft to a child with acute lymphoblastic leukemia. CDR3s include the opening cysteine and the closing phenylalanine or tryptophan. A D gene is named only where the DNA matches it firmly. Clone size, where shown, is once, few, many, or a class for clones that have expanded.

D	V	size	J	CDR3	DNA
TRBD1	TRBV5-6	-	TRBJ2-7	CASSYRPDRGSLLRSYEQYF	TGTGCCAGCAGCTACCGCCCGGACAGGGGCTCCCTCCTAAGGTCCTACGAGCAGTACTTC
-	TRBV4-1	-	TRBJ1-5	CASSQEGGGQPQHF	TGCGCCAGCAGCCAAGAGGGGGGCGGCCAGCCCCAGCATTTT
-	TRBV7-2	few	TRBJ2-5	CASSRGPAGETQYF	TGTGCCAGCAGCCGGGGACCCGCGGGGGAGACCCAGTACTTC
-	TRBV6-2/TRBV6-3	-	TRBJ2-7	CASSFSEGHEQYF	TGTGCCAGCAGCTTCTCAGAAGGCCACGAGCAGTACTTC
-	TRBV7-8	few	TRBJ2-3	CASSLRDFRTDTQYF	TGTGCCAGCAGCTTACGGGACTTCCGCACAGATACGCAGTATTTT
-	TRBV11-2	few	TRBJ1-2	CASSLEGTTRILTNYGYTF	TGTGCCAGCAGCTTAGAAGGAACAACCAGAATCCTAACTAACTATGGCTACACCTTC
-	TRBV4-1	many	TRBJ1-1	CASSQDSFITGTANTEAFF	TGCGCCAGCAGCCAAGATAGCTTCATAACCGGGACGGCGAACACTGAAGCTTTCTTT
TRBD2	TRBV20-1	many	TRBJ2-1	CSASTGGPDNEQFF	TGCAGTGCTAGCACGGGGGGGCCTGACAATGAGCAGTTCTTC
-	TRBV5-1	few	TRBJ1-1	CASSWTGTSNTEAFF	TGCGCCAGCAGCTGGACCGGGACATCGAACACTGAAGCTTTCTTT
-	TRBV15	-	TRBJ1-2	CATSRDKKGGYTF	TGTGCCACCAGCAGAGATAAGAAGGGAGGCTACACCTTC
-	TRBV18	once	TRBJ1-1	CASSLKGIEAFF	TGTGCCAGCTCACTCAAGGGGATTGAAGCTTTCTTT
TRBD2	TRBV5-1	few	TRBJ2-2	CASSFGAGGPVGELFF	TGCGCCAGCAGCTTTGGAGCGGGGGGGCCGGTCGGGGAGCTGTTTTTT
TRBD1	TRBV18	many	TRBJ1-2	CASSPGTENYGYTF	TGTGCCAGCTCACCAGGGACAGAGAACTATGGCTACACCTTC
-	TRBV20-1	many	TRBJ2-5	CSAMIGETQYF	TGCAGTGCTATGATCGGAGAGACCCAGTACTTC